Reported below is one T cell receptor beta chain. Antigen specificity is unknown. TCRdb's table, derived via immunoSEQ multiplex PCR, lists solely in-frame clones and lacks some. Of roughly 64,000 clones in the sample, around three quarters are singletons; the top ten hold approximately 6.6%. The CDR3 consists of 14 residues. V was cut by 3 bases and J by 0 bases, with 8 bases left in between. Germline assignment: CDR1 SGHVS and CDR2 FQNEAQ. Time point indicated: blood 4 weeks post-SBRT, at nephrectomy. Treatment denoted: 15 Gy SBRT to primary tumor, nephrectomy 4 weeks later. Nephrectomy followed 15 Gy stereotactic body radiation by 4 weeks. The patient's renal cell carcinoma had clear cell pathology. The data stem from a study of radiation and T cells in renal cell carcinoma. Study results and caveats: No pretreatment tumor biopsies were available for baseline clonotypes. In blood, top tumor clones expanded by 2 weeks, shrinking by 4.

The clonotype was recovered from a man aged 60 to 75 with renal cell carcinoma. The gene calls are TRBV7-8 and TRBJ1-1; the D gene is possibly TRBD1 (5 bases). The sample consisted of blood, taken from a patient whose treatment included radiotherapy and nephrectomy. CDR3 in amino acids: CASSLRGMNTEAFF. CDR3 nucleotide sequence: TGTGCCAGCAGCTTGAGGGGTATGAACACTGAAGCTTTCTTT.